Each of the 2 T cell receptor beta chains below was sequenced from the same sample in a study of T cell responses to AZD1222 COVID-19 vaccine. Assay used: immunoSEQ multiplex PCR; TCRdb lists only in-frame clones, some missing. The table lists tens of thousands of clones, roughly nine tenths of them singletons. The sample was peripheral blood, taken 28 days after the second AZD1222 dose. These receptors were collected from an adult who received the AZD1222 COVID-19 vaccine.

This chain connects TRBV10-1 to TRBJ1-1; D not resolved. The CDR3 spans 14 residues. Germline V gives CDR1 WNHNN, CDR2 SYGVQD (reference sequence). Trimming cost V 2 bases and J 3 bases, with 10 bases left between them. CDR3 residues: CASSERGEDTEAFF. The CDR3 DNA follows: TGCGCCAGCAGTGAGCGGGGAGAGGACACTGAAGCTTTCTTT.

This sequence joins TRBV19 and TRBJ1-4; 9 bases align to TRBD1. This CDR3 region has 15 residues. Trimming cost V 9 bases and J 7 bases; bases outside gene matches: 12. Germline V gives CDR1 LNHDA, CDR2 SQIVND (reference sequence). The CDR3 sequence is CASEGTGNLGEKLFF. As DNA, the CDR3 is TGTGCCAGCGAGGGGACAGGGAATTTGGGTGAAAAACTGTTTTTT. The entire variable domain, with the rest obtained from reference TRBV19 and TRBJ1-4, is as follows: DGGITQSPKYLFRKEGQNVTLSCEQNLNHDAMYWYRQDPGQGLRLIYYSQIVNDFQKGDIAEGYSVSREKKESFPLTVTSAQKNPTAFYLCASEGTGNLGEKLFFGSGTQLSVL.